The 19 T cell receptor beta chains reported below all come from one sample, sequenced in a study of blood T cell repertoires in COVID-19. The repertoire was sequenced with immunoSEQ multiplex PCR; TCRdb's copy has only in-frame clones and lacks some. The table includes about 230,000 clones, roughly 90% detected once. The specimen was PBMCs or T cells enriched from blood (not recorded which). The receptors derive from a woman in her 30s with acute COVID-19.

This clone came up a few times. The rearrangement links TRBV25-1 to TRBJ2-2; 7 bases agree with TRBD2. Looked up from germline, CDR1 is MGHDK and CDR2 is SYGVNS. After removal of 7 bases from V and 4 bases from J, the junction contained 6 bases not matched to a gene. The CDR3 is 14 amino acids. The CDR3 protein is CASKREVGTGELFF. The DNA for the CDR3 is TGTGCCAGCAAACGGGAGGTTGGCACCGGGGAGCTGTTTTTT.

The V call is TRBV19, the J call TRBJ2-1; 7 positions match TRBD1. The CDR3 length is 16 residues. Germline-derived CDR1 and CDR2 are LNHDA and SQIVND (reference sequence). Trimming cost V 4 bases and J 2 bases; bases outside gene matches: 8. CDR3 amino acids: CASSTPGTAAYNEQFF. CDR3 nucleotides: TGTGCCAGTAGTACCCCCGGGACAGCAGCCTACAATGAGCAGTTCTTC.

The chain employs TRBV27 and TRBJ2-5, with D tentatively TRBD2 (6 bases). The length of the CDR3 is 13 residues. Deletions cut 3 bases from V and 5 bases from J, with 10 bases between. CDR1 and CDR2 (germline): MNHEY, SMNVEV (reference sequence). The CDR3 sequence is CASSLVGGETQYF. CDR3 sequence (DNA): TGTGCCAGCAGTTTGGTCGGAGGGGAGACCCAGTACTTC.

This clone was picked up a small number of times. The chain couples TRBV5-4 to TRBJ2-7; 7 positions agree with TRBD2. J was trimmed by 2 bases and V by 4 bases; bases with no gene match: 12. Germline CDR1 reads SGHNT; CDR2 reads YYREEE (reference sequence). The CDR3 is 16 amino acids. The CDR3 spells CASSPARTGGPYEQYF. For the CDR3, the DNA is TGTGCCAGCAGCCCAGCGAGGACGGGGGGTCCCTACGAGCAGTACTTC. The variable domain in full, completed from reference TRBV5-4 and TRBJ2-7, reads ETGVTQSPTHLIKTRGQQVTLRCSSQSGHNTVSWYQQALGQGPQFIFQYYREEENGRGNFPPRFSGLQFPNYSSELNVNALELDDSALYLCASSPARTGGPYEQYFGPGTRLTVT.

A single count supports this clone. The chain joins TRBV19 to TRBJ1-5; D uncertain. The CDR3 runs to 13 residues. CDR1 and CDR2 (germline): LNHDA, SQIVND (reference sequence). With 6 bases removed from V and 4 bases from J, the gap between germline ends came to 10 bases. As DNA, the CDR3 is TGTGCCAGTAGCCTGCTGAGGAATCAGCCCCAGCATTTT. Its translation: CASSLLRNQPQHF.

This clone was observed a single time. The genes are TRBV5-1 and TRBJ2-1, with 7 bases matching TRBD1. The CDR3 spans 15 residues. V shed 0 bases and J 8 bases; nucleotides not matched to a gene: 8. CDR1 and CDR2 from the germline V gene are SGHRS and YFSETQ. The CDR3 DNA reads TGCGCCAGCAGCTTGGACAGGGGCTACAGCGATGAGCAGTTCTTC. This translates into CASSLDRGYSDEQFF. Combining the CDR3 with reference TRBV5-1 and TRBJ2-1 gives the whole variable domain KAGVTQTPRYLIKTRGQQVTLSCSPISGHRSVSWYQQTPGQGLQFLFEYFSETQRNKGNFPGRFSGRQFSNSRSEMNVSTLELGDSALYLCASSLDRGYSDEQFFGPGTRLTVL.

V gene TRBV5-1 combines with J gene TRBJ1-3; weak D call: TRBD1 (5 bases). Germline V gene lookup returns CDR1 SGHRS and CDR2 YFSETQ. The CDR3 totals 15 residues. The V and J ends lost 1 base and 4 bases respectively, with 12 bases between them. CDR3 sequence reads: CASSLPRVEGNTIYF. DNA for the CDR3: TGCGCCAGCAGCTTGCCCAGGGTAGAAGGAAACACCATATATTTT.

This sequence joins TRBV4-1 and TRBJ2-7; the D gene is possibly TRBD2 (6 bases). The germline V and J ends were trimmed by 6 bases and 1 base, with 13 bases remaining between them. Germline-derived CDR1 and CDR2 are MGHRA and YSYEKL. The CDR3 sequence is 14 residues long. CDR3 region: CASRNIAGSYEQYF. The DNA of the CDR3 is TGCGCCAGCAGAAACATTGCGGGGTCCTACGAGCAGTACTTC.

The V and J genes are TRBV5-8 and TRBJ2-7; D remains unclear. The CDR3 spans 14 residues. V shed 1 base and J shed 5 bases, with 13 bases lying between them. Looked up from germline, CDR1 is SGHTS and CDR2 is YDEGEE. The CDR3 here is CASSLSGSLDEQYF. CDR3 sequence (DNA): TGTGCCAGCAGCTTGTCTGGTAGCTTGGACGAGCAGTACTTC.

This sequence joins TRBV7-6 and TRBJ2-6; D gene unclear. The germline gives CDR1 SGHVS, CDR2 FNYEAQ. V was clipped by 1 base and J by 0 bases, with 7 bases between them. The CDR3 loop spans 16 amino acids. The CDR3 reads CASSLGSPSGANVLTF. The CDR3 DNA follows: TGTGCCAGCAGCTTAGGGAGCCCCTCTGGGGCCAACGTCCTGACTTTC.

J is TRBJ1-3 and V is TRBV7-8, with D possibly TRBD1 on 5 matching bases. Germline V gene data show CDR1 as SGHVS and CDR2 as FQNEAQ. V was clipped by 5 bases and J by 8 bases, with 10 bases between them. This CDR3 comprises 12 residues. The CDR3 here is CASSLRGDTIYF. The CDR3 bases are TGTGCCAGCAGCCTCCGGGGGGACACCATATATTTT.

This chain connects TRBV10-3 to TRBJ1-2; 8 nucleotides agree with TRBD1. The V segment lost 2 bases and the J segment 1 base; nucleotides outside the gene matches: 12. Germline-derived CDR1 and CDR2 are ENHRY and SYGVKD. The CDR3 runs 18 residues. CDR3 region: CAISETDVRGPFNYGYTF. The CDR3 coding sequence is TGTGCCATCAGTGAGACTGATGTCAGGGGGCCCTTTAACTATGGCTACACCTTC.

The genes are TRBV4-1 and TRBJ1-1; D gene uncertain. Deletions cut 4 bases from V and 3 bases from J, with 9 bases between. The germline V gene has CDR1 MGHRA and CDR2 YSYEKL. The CDR3 totals 13 residues. The CDR3 spells CASSPSRDTEAFF. The CDR3, as DNA: TGCGCCAGCAGCCCAAGTCGGGACACTGAAGCTTTCTTT.

This rearrangement joins TRBV15 to TRBJ2-3; 10 bases match TRBD2. After removal of 5 bases from V and 2 bases from J, the junction contained 7 bases not matched to a gene. This CDR3 comprises 16 residues. Germline values: CDR1 LNHNV, CDR2 YYDKDF (reference sequence). The CDR3 DNA is TGTGCCACCAGCGGAAGGACTAGCGGACTCACAGATACGCAGTATTTT. This translates into CATSGRTSGLTDTQYF.

In its sample, this clone was seen once. This CDR3 is also generated by other DNA sequences in the sample. The chain links TRBV5-1 to TRBJ1-1, with 7 bases matching TRBD1. Per the germline V gene, CDR1 is SGHRS and CDR2 is YFSETQ. The CDR3 is 14 amino acids. Unmatched junction bases numbered 4, after V lost 4 bases and J lost 1 base. CDR3 sequence: CASSPGTANTEAFF. The CDR3 bases are TGCGCCAGCAGCCCCGGGACAGCGAACACTGAAGCTTTCTTT.

The chain recombines TRBV7-2 with TRBJ1-2, with TRBD1 matching 10 bases. Germline V gene lookup returns CDR1 SGHTA and CDR2 FQGNSA. V shed 3 bases and J 6 bases; nucleotides not matched to a gene: 7. This CDR3 spans 15 amino acids. The CDR3 region has the DNA TGTGCCAGCAGCTTCAAAGGACAGGGGGGTAATGGCTACACCTTC. This sequence encodes CASSFKGQGGNGYTF.

The chain recombines TRBV6-1 with TRBJ2-7; D possibly corresponds to TRBD1 (5 bases). V was shortened by 2 bases and J by 0 bases, with 8 bases between the two germline ends. CDR1 is MNHNS, CDR2 SASEGT, per germline. The CDR3 contains 14 residues. CDR3 sequence reads: CASSERGFSYEQYF. In DNA form, the CDR3 reads TGTGCCAGCAGTGAAAGGGGATTCTCCTACGAGCAGTACTTC.

V is TRBV7-2 and J is TRBJ1-4; unclear D gene. The V and J ends lost 4 bases and 8 bases respectively, with 17 bases between them. The CDR3 sequence is 15 residues long. The germline CDR1 and CDR2 sequences are SGHTA and FQGNSA. The CDR3 DNA follows: TGTGCCAGCAGCTCTGGGTGGGTCAGGAACGAAAAACTGTTTTTT. Translation: CASSSGWVRNEKLFF.

The CDR3 loop reads CASTPPGTSGGITDTQYF. The CDR3 nucleotides are TGTGCCAGCACACCACCCGGGACTAGCGGGGGGATCACAGATACGCAGTATTTT. V and J are TRBV21-1 and TRBJ2-3; the tabulated D call, TRBD2, remains unverified against the DNA. TRBV21-1 is a documented pseudogene. This CDR3 comprises 18 residues.